Presented here are 30 T cell receptor beta chains from one specimen sequenced in a study of human T cells and chemical hapten exposure (dated by TCRdb to about 2021). The library was built by means of RACE. This sample was sequenced with a NextSeq 500. The public reads were reanalyzed by TCRdb: fastp trimming at Q25, MiXCR alignment, in-frame beta chains only. Entries are consolidated by CDR3 protein sequence, retaining the most common genes and DNA. The sample yields under 400,000 distinct CDR3 sequences; 5.1% were counted once. The ten largest clones capture just over 2.5% of the sample. According to the study, the label for this sample's time point signals: pre-sensitization, week 0. The sample's treatment or condition label, decoded: therapeutic diphenylcyclopropenone sensitization with weekly scalp DPC. The sequenced sample was whole blood, obtained in connection with sensitization to the hapten diphenylcyclopropenone (DPC). These receptors came from a woman aged 50 to 60 with alopecia areata. Some clones in this sample may be carry-over from other donors' samples.

This clonotype was seen more than once but under ten times. V usage is TRBV4-2 and J usage is TRBJ1-6, with TRBD1 as a possible D gene (5 bases). Germline lookup yields CDR1 LGHNA and CDR2 YNFKEQ. The CDR3 is 15 amino acids. V dropped 0 bases and J dropped 8 bases, with 11 bases sitting between them. The CDR3 loop reads CASSQDLGGDSPLHF. Here the CDR3 DNA reads TGTGCCAGCAGCCAAGATTTGGGGGGGGATTCACCCCTCCACTTT.

This clonotype was seen many times. The chain has TRBV7-3 and TRBJ2-3; 8 nucleotides line up with TRBD1. This CDR3 contains 16 residues. Trimming cost V 5 bases and J 0 bases; bases outside gene matches: 7. CDR1 is SGHTA, CDR2 FQGTGA, per germline. The CDR3 loop reads CASSQSGGTSTDTQYF. The DNA for the CDR3 is TGTGCCAGCAGCCAGTCAGGGGGCACAAGCACAGATACGCAGTATTTT.

The rearrangement joins TRBV10-3 to TRBJ2-3; maybe TRBD1 (5 bases). Trimming stripped 8 bases from V and 3 bases from J, with 9 bases between. The germline CDR1 and CDR2 sequences are ENHRY and SYGVKD. The CDR3 consists of 12 residues. CDR3 residues: CAISQATDTQYF. The CDR3 DNA reads as TGTGCCATCTCACAGGCAACAGATACGCAGTATTTT.

This clonotype was observed a few times. The rearrangement uses TRBV13 and TRBJ2-7; 7 bases agree with TRBD2. CDR1 and CDR2 from the germline V gene are PRHDT and FYEKMQ (reference sequence). The CDR3 is 17 residues long. With V trimmed by 5 bases and J by 6 bases, 19 bases remained unmatched. CDR3 loop: CASSPFREPSGGSEQYF. The CDR3 coding sequence is TGTGCCAGCAGCCCGTTCAGGGAACCCTCCGGCGGGAGCGAGCAGTACTTC.

This clonotype was seen a few times. The chain joins TRBV5-1 to TRBJ2-1; 7 bases are shared with TRBD2. In germline, CDR1 is SGHRS, CDR2 YFSETQ. V lost 0 bases and J lost 6; bases outside the gene matches: 12. This CDR3 has 17 residues. This chain's CDR3 is CASSLDLRGSSINEQFF. The DNA of the CDR3 is TGCGCCAGCAGCTTGGATTTGCGGGGGTCTTCCATCAATGAGCAGTTCTTC.

This clonotype was counted a few times. The V gene is TRBV7-8, the J gene TRBJ2-2, with 7 bases fitting TRBD2. The CDR3 runs to 15 residues. V gave up 0 bases and J gave up 6 bases; unmatched junction bases: 4. Per germline, CDR1 SGHVS and CDR2 FQNEAQ. CDR3 loop: CASSLAVGGAGELFF. CDR3 nucleotide sequence: TGTGCCAGCAGCTTAGCGGTGGGAGGGGCCGGGGAGCTGTTTTTT.

The rearrangement links TRBV2 to TRBJ1-1; D call uncertain. CDR1 SNHLY and CDR2 FYNNEI come from the germline V gene. This CDR3 has 13 residues. The ends were cut back, 2 bases at V and 1 base at J, with 5 bases in the middle. The DNA of the CDR3 is TGTGCCAGCAGTGAATCCCAGAACACTGAAGCTTTCTTT. This sequence encodes CASSESQNTEAFF.

This clonotype appeared a few times. This chain links TRBV18 with TRBJ1-1; D is possibly TRBD1 (6 bases). CDR1 is KGHSH, CDR2 LQKENI, per germline. The CDR3 contains 15 residues. V lost 3 bases, J lost 4 bases, and 15 bases lay in between. The CDR3 loop reads CASSPLQGGGTEAFF. In DNA, the CDR3 is TGTGCCAGCTCACCGCTACAGGGCGGGGGCACTGAAGCTTTCTTT.

This clonotype was counted many times. This chain uses TRBV4-1 with TRBJ1-6; D is perhaps TRBD1 (5 bases). The CDR3 is 17 residues long. Trimming shortened V by 0 bases and J by 0 bases, and 9 bases separated the two germline ends. Per germline, CDR1 MGHRA and CDR2 YSYEKL. CDR3 loop: CASSQEAGSSYNSPLHF. CDR3 DNA: TGCGCCAGCAGCCAAGAGGCAGGGAGCTCCTATAATTCACCCCTCCACTTT.

This chain links TRBV20-1 with TRBJ2-6; 8 bases map to TRBD1. CDR3 length equals 17 residues. CDR1 is DFQATT and CDR2 is SNEGSKA in the germline V gene (reference sequence). V shed 2 bases, J shed 3 bases, and the junction held 9 bases outside the gene matches. This CDR3 is CSARLGTGPFGANVLTF. CDR3 nucleotide sequence: TGCAGTGCTAGACTTGGGACAGGCCCTTTTGGGGCCAACGTCCTGACTTTC.

CDR3 protein: CASSLRVSSGAEAFF. CDR3 nucleotides: TGTGCCAGCAGCTTAAGGGTCAGCTCCGGGGCTGAAGCTTTCTTT. The chain is built from TRBV7-2 and TRBJ1-1; no definite D call. Trimming shortened V by 2 bases and J by 6 bases, and 16 bases separated the two germline ends. There are 15 residues in the CDR3. Germline values: CDR1 SGHTA, CDR2 FQGNSA.

This clonotype appeared many times. The V call is TRBV3-1, the J call TRBJ1-2; D is undetermined. CDR1 is LGHDT and CDR2 is YNNKEL in the germline V gene (reference sequence). V shed 5 bases and J shed 6 bases, with 7 bases lying between them. This CDR3 has 11 residues. The DNA of the CDR3 is TGTGCCAGCAGCTCCACCCATGGCTACACCTTC. Translation gives CASSSTHGYTF.

This clonotype was found a few times. The V gene is TRBV12-3 or TRBV12-4, the J gene TRBJ1-3, with D hard to call. V lost 3 bases and J 2 bases, leaving 2 bases between the germline ends. The CDR3 runs 12 residues. The CDR3 loop reads CASSFPGNTIYF. In DNA form, the CDR3 reads TGTGCCAGCAGTTTCCCTGGAAACACCATATATTTT.

The sample holds many counts of this clonotype. The V gene is TRBV7-2, the J gene TRBJ2-5, with 12 bases lining up with TRBD1. Germline V lookup: CDR1 SGHTA, CDR2 FQGNSA. CDR3 size: 15 residues. Losses at the gene ends were 5 bases for V and 5 bases for J; bases not matched to a gene: 6. The CDR3 bases are TGTGCCAGCAGCCCATGGGACAGGGGGCAGGAGACCCAGTACTTC. Encoded protein: CASSPWDRGQETQYF.

The chain links TRBV6-2 or TRBV6-3 to TRBJ2-1, with a possible D match to TRBD2 (6 bases). Between the trimmed V and J ends, which lost 11 bases and 8 bases, there was a span of 19 bases. Looked up from germline, CDR1 is MNHEY and CDR2 is SVGEGT. CDR3 length: 13 residues. CDR3 region: CAASSGGGYEQFF. The DNA of the CDR3 is TGTGCCGCGAGCAGCGGTGGAGGGTATGAGCAGTTCTTC.

This clonotype was seen a few times. The V call is TRBV3-1, the J call TRBJ2-1; D is uncertain. V lost 2 bases, J lost 2 bases, and 10 bases lay in between. The germline V gene encodes CDR1 LGHDT and CDR2 YNNKEL (reference sequence). The CDR3 consists of 15 residues. The CDR3 nucleotides read TGTGCCAGCAGCCAAAATCGAGAGCCCTACAATGAGCAGTTCTTC. It codes for CASSQNREPYNEQFF.

This clonotype was recorded at least ten times. This chain links TRBV5-1 with TRBJ2-1, with D perhaps TRBD2 (5 bases). The CDR3 sequence is 15 residues long. V shed 0 bases and J shed 7 bases, with 14 bases lying between them. Germline loops: CDR1 SGHRS, CDR2 YFSETQ. The CDR3 region is CASSLGGLERNEQFF. CDR3 nucleotide sequence: TGCGCCAGCAGCTTGGGAGGGTTAGAGAGAAATGAGCAGTTCTTC.

The chain uses TRBV7-9 and TRBJ2-3, with D possibly TRBD2 on 6 matching bases. Germline V gene data show CDR1 as SEHNR and CDR2 as FQNEAQ (reference sequence). This CDR3 has 15 amino acids. With 3 bases removed from V and 2 bases from J, the gap between germline ends came to 12 bases. The CDR3 spells CASSLTGVHTDTQYF. The CDR3 DNA reads TGTGCCAGCAGCTTGACGGGAGTCCACACAGATACGCAGTATTTT. Full variable domain (outside the CDR3, taken from reference TRBV7-9 and TRBJ2-3): DTGVSQNPRHKITKRGQNVTFRCDPISEHNRLYWYRQTLGQGPEFLTYFQNEAQLEKSRLLSDRFSAERPKGSFSTLEIQRTEQGDSAMYLCASSLTGVHTDTQYFGPGTRLTVL.

This clonotype was counted ten times or more. The chain has TRBV5-1 and TRBJ1-2; D call uncertain. The V gene lost 4 bases and the J gene lost 6 bases, with 19 bases spanning the gap. CDR1 and CDR2 (germline): SGHRS, YFSETQ. The CDR3 has 15 residues. CDR3 region: CASSPLLAGLDGYTF. The DNA of the CDR3 is TGCGCCAGCAGCCCCCTTTTGGCAGGTTTGGATGGCTACACCTTC.

This clonotype was observed a few times. This sequence joins TRBV6-6 and TRBJ2-7, with D uncertain. Trimming removed 5 bases at V and 2 bases at J, with 7 bases between. The CDR3 consists of 12 residues. CDR1 is MNHNY, CDR2 SVGAGI, per germline (reference sequence). CDR3 DNA: TGTGCCAGCAGTGGGGTCCCCTACGAGCAGTACTTC. As protein: CASSGVPYEQYF.

This clonotype was observed a few times. The CDR3 is CSPKMLGVETQYF. CDR3 nucleotide sequence: TGCAGTCCCAAAATGCTGGGAGTAGAGACCCAGTACTTC. The V and J genes are TRBV20-1 and TRBJ2-5; tentative D call: TRBD2 (5 bases). The germline CDR1 and CDR2 sequences are DFQATT and SNEGSKA (reference sequence). CDR3 length: 13 amino acids. Trimming removed 8 bases from V and 4 bases from J, with 17 bases in between.

The V and J genes are TRBV5-1 and TRBJ2-7; 7 positions match TRBD1. The CDR3 consists of 15 residues. V lost 2 bases to trimming and J lost 0 bases; unmatched junction nucleotides: 5. From germline, CDR1 is SGHRS and CDR2 YFSETQ. CDR3 DNA: TGCGCCAGCAGCTTACAGGGGAACCCCTCCTACGAGCAGTACTTC. This encodes CASSLQGNPSYEQYF.

This sequence joins TRBV27 and TRBJ1-6; maybe TRBD1 (5 bases). The germline gives CDR1 MNHEY, CDR2 SMNVEV (reference sequence). CDR3 length equals 15 residues. Trimming removed 5 bases from V and 9 bases from J, with 17 bases in between. This CDR3 is CASSPLGGPGSPLHF. The CDR3 bases are TGTGCCAGCAGTCCATTGGGGGGTCCTGGTTCACCCCTCCACTTT.

This clonotype has a count of ten or more. The rearrangement uses TRBV7-2 and TRBJ2-4; 8 bases line up with TRBD2. Germline lookup yields CDR1 SGHTA and CDR2 FQGNSA. The CDR3 has 16 amino acids. The J segment lost 7 bases and the V segment lost 2 bases, leaving 10 bases of the junction unmatched. The CDR3, as DNA: TGTGCCAGCAGCTTATCGCGGCTGGCGGGAGGTAACATTCAGTACTTC. Translation: CASSLSRLAGGNIQYF.

This clonotype occurred a few times. This chain uses TRBV6-1 with TRBJ1-1; D remains ambiguous. Trimming removed 0 bases from V and 7 bases from J, with 12 bases in between. Germline values: CDR1 MNHNS, CDR2 SASEGT. This CDR3 is 14 amino acids long. The CDR3 loop reads CASSEAGREDEAFF. Written as DNA, the CDR3 is TGTGCCAGCAGTGAAGCGGGTAGGGAGGATGAAGCTTTCTTT.

This clonotype was recorded many times. CDR3 DNA sequence: TGTGCCAGCAGTACCCTCCAGGGAGGGAATTCACCCCTCCACTTT. This codes for CASSTLQGGNSPLHF. This chain uses TRBV6-2 or TRBV6-3 with TRBJ1-6, with D possibly TRBD1 on 5 matching bases. Germline values: CDR1 MNHEY, CDR2 SVGEGT. There are 15 residues in the CDR3. V was pared by 5 bases and J by 7 bases, with 15 bases between.

Many counts were recorded for this clonotype. The V call is TRBV7-9, the J call TRBJ2-5, with a weak D call TRBD1 (6 bases). The V and J ends lost 2 bases and 1 base respectively, with 11 bases between them. CDR1 SEHNR and CDR2 FQNEAQ come from the germline V gene (reference sequence). The CDR3 spans 15 residues. DNA of the CDR3: TGTGCCAGCAGCTTACTTGACAGGCTCCAAGAGACCCAGTACTTC. Translation gives CASSLLDRLQETQYF.

The chain uses TRBV7-2 and TRBJ2-1; D remains unclear. Trimming removed 2 bases from V and 4 bases from J, with 15 bases in between. Germline values: CDR1 SGHTA, CDR2 FQGNSA. This CDR3 spans 16 amino acids. DNA for the CDR3: TGTGCCAGCAGCTTATCCTCCCGCTTAGGATACAATGAGCAGTTCTTC. It specifies CASSLSSRLGYNEQFF.

The gene calls are TRBV24-1 and TRBJ1-5; D is unresolved. Trimming shortened V by 4 bases and J by 5 bases, and 23 bases separated the two germline ends. The CDR3 is made up of 18 amino acids. The V gene's germline CDR1 is KGHDR and CDR2 SFDVKD. CDR3 nucleotides: TGTGCCACCAGTGAGACCATGGCCAGGCCTACAATCGATCAGCCCCAGCATTTT. It translates to CATSETMARPTIDQPQHF.

This clonotype has ten or more counts. An end of the junction differs from the germline gene, which may be a read error. This chain links TRBV12-3 or TRBV12-4 with TRBJ2-1; 8 bases agree with TRBD1. The CDR3 runs 11 residues. The CDR3 nucleotides are TGTGCCAGCAGTTTAGTGGGACAGGTACTCTTC. Its translation: CASSLVGQVLF.